A single T cell receptor beta chain is shown here with its context. The sample is drawn from a study of blood T cell repertoires in COVID-19. Across the whole study: Specimens from acute and convalescent COVID-19 originated in the United States, Italy and Spain. The cDNA or gDNA used as material had been derived from T cells, B-cell-depleted T cells, or PBMCs.

Methods used by the authors: Reference gene primer amplification in the assay estimated nucleated cell counts. Generated by immunoSEQ multiplex PCR, the TCRdb table keeps only in-frame clones and is missing some. Clonal size and the V and J genes are those of that table, whereas D and trimming came from the DNA. The sample lists roughly 200,000 clones; roughly 85% were seen once. Sequencing was done on a sample of peripheral blood. This receptor was identified in a human donor with active or convalescent COVID-19. The donor label of this sample is uncertain.

CDR3 bases: TGTGCCAGCAAGTTCGACGGAGGATACTACTACGAGCAGTACTTC. Translation: CASKFDGGYYYEQYF. V gene TRBV6-5 combines with J gene TRBJ2-7; tentatively, D is TRBD2 (5 bases). V was trimmed by 7 bases and J by 3 bases, leaving 19 bases between them. The germline CDR1 and CDR2 sequences are MNHEY and SVGAGI. CDR3 length: 15 amino acids.